Following are 13 T cell receptor beta chains from one sample sequenced in a study of blood T cell repertoires in COVID-19. Method: immunoSEQ multiplex PCR; TCRdb's copy keeps in-frame clones and lacks some. The sample records 270,000 or so clones, approximately 91% being singletons. Sequenced: peripheral blood. All receptors come from a woman aged 40 to 49 who had recovered from COVID-19.

The rearrangement joins TRBV3-1 (or the pseudogene TRBV3-2) to TRBJ1-2; D unresolved. Per the germline V gene, CDR1 is LGHDT and CDR2 is YNNKEL (reference sequence). This CDR3 is built from 11 residues. V lost 2 bases, J lost 5 bases, and 3 bases lay in between. CDR3 protein: CASSQQYGYTF. CDR3 DNA sequence: TGTGCCAGCAGCCAACAGTATGGCTACACCTTC.

J is TRBJ2-5 and V is TRBV7-2, with TRBD2 identical over 11 bases. Germline V gives CDR1 SGHTA, CDR2 FQGNSA. The V gene end was trimmed by 5 bases and the J gene end by 6 bases; junction bases not matched to a gene: 11. The CDR3 covers 16 residues. This CDR3 is CASSQNSGRGPKTQYF. The DNA for the CDR3 is TGTGCCAGCAGCCAGAATAGCGGGAGGGGCCCGAAGACCCAGTACTTC.

The rearrangement joins TRBV18 to TRBJ1-1; no reliable D call. Deletions cut 3 bases from V and 4 bases from J, with 15 bases between. Germline CDR1 KGHSH, CDR2 LQKENI. CDR3 length: 15 residues. The CDR3 sequence is CASSPGGRVSTEAFF. Here the CDR3 DNA reads TGTGCCAGCTCACCCGGCGGCCGGGTAAGCACTGAAGCTTTCTTT.

V gene TRBV24-1 combines with J gene TRBJ1-1, with 8 bases aligning to TRBD1. V gave up 6 bases and J gave up 0 bases; unmatched junction bases: 2. This CDR3 is 14 amino acids long. Germline lookup yields CDR1 KGHDR and CDR2 SFDVKD. Here the CDR3 DNA reads TGTGCCACCAGTCAGGGGGCCATGAACACTGAAGCTTTCTTT. It yields the protein CATSQGAMNTEAFF.

The chain links TRBV7-9 to TRBJ2-1; D unresolved. V was clipped by 7 bases and J by 0 bases, with 13 bases between them. The CDR3 totals 15 residues. The V gene's germline CDR1 is SEHNR and CDR2 FQNEAQ (reference sequence). The CDR3 DNA reads as TGTGCCAGCACCCAGCGCGGTAGCTCCTACAATGAGCAGTTCTTC. Residues: CASTQRGSSYNEQFF.

The chain is built from TRBV5-4 and TRBJ1-2, with a weak D call TRBD1 (5 bases). The germline CDR1 and CDR2 sequences are SGHNT and YYREEE (reference sequence). The CDR3 consists of 14 residues. The germline V and J ends were trimmed by 6 bases and 8 bases, with 20 bases remaining between them. The CDR3 spells CASTRGEAQRGYTF. In DNA, the CDR3 is TGTGCCAGCACCCGGGGGGAGGCCCAACGGGGCTACACCTTC.

This chain joins TRBV12-3 or TRBV12-4 and TRBJ2-7, with TRBD1 matching over 7 bases. The CDR3 extends over 13 amino acids. V dropped 6 bases and J dropped 1; count of bases not matched to a gene: 3. The CDR3 nucleotides are TGTGCCAGCAGCACAGGGGTGTCCTACGAGCAGTACTTC. It is translated as CASSTGVSYEQYF.

The rearrangement uses TRBV7-2 and TRBJ2-7, with 9 bases lining up with TRBD1. The trim removed 3 bases at V and 1 base at J, leaving 4 bases unmatched. Germline V gene lookup returns CDR1 SGHTA and CDR2 FQGNSA. The CDR3 is 15 amino acids. CDR3 region: CASSFLGQGSYEQYF. CDR3 DNA: TGTGCCAGCAGCTTTTTGGGACAGGGATCCTACGAGCAGTACTTC.

This chain uses TRBV7-9 with TRBJ2-1; a weak D match, TRBD2 (5 bases). The CDR3 is made up of 13 amino acids. Germline values: CDR1 SEHNR, CDR2 FQNEAQ (reference sequence). The ends were cut back, 3 bases at V and 8 bases at J, with 11 bases in the middle. CDR3 amino acids: CASSFGILYEQFF. As DNA, the CDR3 is TGTGCCAGCAGCTTCGGGATTCTGTATGAGCAGTTCTTC.

This chain uses TRBV28 with TRBJ2-1; D is undetermined. This CDR3 has 13 amino acids. CDR1 is MDHEN and CDR2 is SYDVKM in the germline V gene. V was clipped by 8 bases and J by 2 bases, with 10 bases between them. The CDR3 DNA reads TGTGCCAGCCTAGGCCCCACCTACAATGAGCAGTTCTTC. It is translated as CASLGPTYNEQFF. Filled out from reference TRBV28 and TRBJ2-1, the complete variable domain reads DVKVTQSSRYLVKRTGEKVFLECVQDMDHENMFWYRQDPGLGLRLIYFSYDVKMKEKGDIPEGYSVSREKKERFSLILESASTNQTSMYLCASLGPTYNEQFFGPGTRLTVL.

The chain links TRBV7-9 to TRBJ2-1; 15 nucleotides align to TRBD2. V lost 0 bases, J lost 4 bases, and 4 bases stayed unmatched. Germline lookup yields CDR1 SEHNR and CDR2 FQNEAQ (reference sequence). The CDR3 length is 18 residues. This CDR3 is CASSLAGLAGGPYNEQFF. In DNA, the CDR3 is TGTGCCAGCAGCTTAGCGGGACTAGCGGGAGGCCCTTACAATGAGCAGTTCTTC.

This clone was detected a few times. Written as DNA, the CDR3 is TGTGCCAGTACCTTTTCTAGCGGGAGGATTCAGAGGACCGGGGAGCTGTTTTTT. Translated, it gives CASTFSSGRIQRTGELFF. The J gene is TRBJ2-2, the V gene TRBV19; 11 nucleotides match TRBD2. In germline, CDR1 is LNHDA, CDR2 SQIVND (reference sequence). CDR3 length: 18 amino acids. V gave up 7 bases and J gave up 5 bases; unmatched junction bases: 15. Full variable domain (remainder filled in from reference TRBV19 and TRBJ2-2): DGGITQSPKYLFRKEGQNVTLSCEQNLNHDAMYWYRQDPGQGLRLIYYSQIVNDFQKGDIAEGYSVSREKKESFPLTVTSAQKNPTAFYLCASTFSSGRIQRTGELFFGEGSRLTVL.

V gene TRBV21-1 combines with J gene TRBJ2-1; the table's D gene call, TRBD1, was not cross checked with the DNA. TRBV21-1 is designated a pseudogene. The CDR3 runs to 17 residues. The CDR3 loop is CASSTGTGILPYNEQFF. The CDR3 nucleotides are TGTGCCAGCAGCACTGGGACAGGGATTCTTCCCTACAATGAGCAGTTCTTC.